This T cell receptor beta chain was found in a study of T cells in Graves' hyperthyroidism and ophthalmopathy. Researchers amplified the TCR beta CDR3 regions from RNA transcripts. The primer set for the first-round RT-PCR of the TCR CDR3 was HTBI. From the multiplex PCR reads, TCRdb called clonotypes with MiXCR, one entry per CDR3 protein. The sample includes hundreds of thousands of distinct CDR3 sequences, approximately 15% of them seen just once. Comments on this clonotype: A much larger clone differs by one base, so this may be a read error.

The clonotype originates from a man aged 18 to 29 with Graves' ophthalmopathy. Sequencing was performed on blood.

DNA of the CDR3: TGTGCCAGCAGCTTGGCGAAGGATACGCAGTATTTT. Translation gives CASSLAKDTQYF. V gene TRBV7-2 combines with J gene TRBJ2-3; D remains ambiguous. The CDR3 extends over 12 amino acids. From germline, CDR1 is SGHTA and CDR2 FQGNSA. Trimming stripped 3 bases from V and 6 bases from J, with 7 bases between.